The clone carrying this TCR beta chain was seen once. The data originate from a study of T cell responses to AZD1222 COVID-19 vaccine. Germline V gene lookup returns CDR1 KGHSH and CDR2 LQKENI. CDR3 size: 13 residues. V lost 3 bases and J lost 4, with 9 bases in between. Data came from immunoSEQ multiplex PCR; TCRdb stores just in-frame clones and leaves some out. Of more than 95,000 clones listed, roughly 84% are singletons. This clonotype originated in an adult who received the AZD1222 COVID-19 vaccine. This sample comprised peripheral blood, obtained 28 days after the second AZD1222 dose. This chain links TRBV18 with TRBJ1-2, with a tentative D call TRBD1 (6 bases). The CDR3 DNA reads TGTGCCAGCTCACCCGCAGGGGTCTATGGCTACACCTTC. This codes for CASSPAGVYGYTF.